The rows below give T cell receptor beta chains drawn from one sample of a study of somatic mutations in cytotoxic T cells in rheumatoid arthritis. TCRdb's table, derived via immunoSEQ multiplex PCR, lists solely in-frame clones and lacks some. The sample carries approximately 23,000 clones, approximately 80% recorded once. Sequencing was performed on CD8+ T cells sorted from blood. Receptor source: an adult with rheumatoid arthritis. Both conserved end residues are part of each CDR3. The order of the fields is clone size, D gene, J gene, V gene, CDR3 DNA, CDR3 protein. D genes are given only for firm matches. Only some rows state a clone size, as once, few, many or a class for expanded clones.

>NA|TRBD2|TRBJ2-7|TRBV7-2
TGTGCCAGCAGCTACGGGACTAGCGGGGGCTACGAGCAGTACTTC
CASSYGTSGGYEQYF
>NA|NA|TRBJ2-2|TRBV29-1
TGCAGCGTTGAGTACGGAAACACCGGGGAGCTGTTTTTT
CSVEYGNTGELFF
>NA|TRBD1|TRBJ2-3|TRBV18
TGTGCCAGCTCAGGGACAGGGCCAGATACGCAGTATTTT
CASSGTGPDTQYF
>NA|NA|TRBJ1-1|TRBV16
TGTGCCAGCAGCCAACTTCAGGGCACTGAAGCTTTCTTT
CASSQLQGTEAFF
>NA|NA|TRBJ2-1|TRBV27
TGTGCCAGCAGTTTGAGAGGTCCAAACTACAATGAGCAGTTCTTC
CASSLRGPNYNEQFF
>NA|NA|TRBJ1-4|TRBV6-5
TGTGCCAGCAGTTACTCATCCGGGACAACCGGAAAACTGTTTTTT
CASSYSSGTTGKLFF
>NA|NA|TRBJ1-6|TRBV11-1
TGTGCCAGCAGCTTATTTTTAAAGGAACCCCTCCACTTT
CASSLFLKEPLHF
>NA|NA|TRBJ2-7|TRBV15
TGTGCCACCAGCAGAGGTCATGGGGGCTACGAGCAGTACTTC
CATSRGHGGYEQYF
>NA|NA|TRBJ2-1|TRBV6-6
TGTGCCAGCAGTTACTCGATGACGAGTGGTGAGCAGTTCTTC
CASSYSMTSGEQFF
>NA|NA|TRBJ1-5|TRBV6-1
TGTGCCAGCAGTGAAGGGAACTTCAATCAGCCCCAGCATTTT
CASSEGNFNQPQHF
>NA|TRBD2|TRBJ2-3|TRBV19
TGTGCCAGTAGTATCACTAGCGGGGGACTACAAACAGATACGCAGTATTTT
CASSITSGGLQTDTQYF
>NA|TRBD1|TRBJ2-5|TRBV7-9
TGTGCCAGCAGCTTATCGGGTGGGACAGTCAGGGTGGAGACCCAGTACTTC
CASSLSGGTVRVETQYF
>NA|NA|TRBJ2-2|TRBV6-5
TGTGCCAGCACCTATGCCGGGGAGCTGTTTTTT
CASTYAGELFF
>NA|NA|TRBJ1-5|TRBV4-2
TGTGCCAGCAGCCAAGTTTGGGGTCTCAGCAATCAGCCCCAGCATTTT
CASSQVWGLSNQPQHF
>NA|TRBD1|TRBJ2-7|TRBV19
TGTGCCAGTAGTCCAGGGGGCCCCTACGAGCAGTACTTC
CASSPGGPYEQYF
>NA|NA|TRBJ2-5|TRBV27
TGTGCCAGCAGTTTTGGAACAGGGCCTTCAGAGACCCAGTACTTC
CASSFGTGPSETQYF
>once|NA|TRBJ2-1|TRBV4-2
TGTGCCAGCAGCCAAGATAGTCGGCTAAGCTCCTACAATGAGCAGTTCTTC
CASSQDSRLSSYNEQFF
>NA|TRBD2|TRBJ2-1|TRBV7-2
TGTGCCAGCAGCAAACTAGCGGGGAGCTCCTACAATGAGCAGTTCTTC
CASSKLAGSSYNEQFF
>NA|NA|TRBJ2-7|TRBV4-1
TGCGCCAGCAGCCAAGTCGGCGTTAACGAGCAGTACTTC
CASSQVGVNEQYF
>NA|NA|TRBJ1-1|TRBV6-5
TGTGCCAGCAGTTACTCGGGGTCAGACACTGAAGCTTTCTTT
CASSYSGSDTEAFF
>once|NA|TRBJ2-5|TRBV19
TGTGCCACCGGAGAGGCCGGGGGACTCCAAGAGACCCAGTACTTC
CATGEAGGLQETQYF
>NA|TRBD2|TRBJ2-7|TRBV13
TGTGCCAGCAGCTTAGGACTAGCGGGGGGCAACTACGAGCAGTACTTC
CASSLGLAGGNYEQYF
>NA|NA|TRBJ2-3|TRBV19
TGTGCCAGTAGTATAGACGGAGGGGGCGGTACGCAGTATTTT
CASSIDGGGGTQYF
>NA|NA|TRBJ1-1|TRBV7-6
TGTGCCAGCAGCTTAACAGGTACTGAAGCTTTCTTT
CASSLTGTEAFF